This T cell receptor (beta chain) appears in the sequencing data of a study of blood T cell repertoires in COVID-19. For the study at large: PBMCs, B-cell-depleted T cells, or T cells provided the cDNA or gDNA that made up the material.

Original processing methods: Counts of nucleated cells, estimated from reference gene primer amplification, were obtained. Assay used: immunoSEQ multiplex PCR; TCRdb lists only in-frame clones, some missing. V, J and clone size are those of that table, while D and trimming were read from the DNA. The sample contains 89,000 or so clones, about 82% of which appear only once. This clonotype was sampled from a man aged 45 to 65 with active COVID-19. Sequenced input: peripheral blood.

The CDR3 reads CASTGADKETQYF. The CDR3 nucleotides read TGTGCCTCGACAGGGGCGGACAAAGAGACCCAGTACTTC. This chain joins TRBV30 and TRBJ2-5; 8 bases are a match to TRBD1. Germline V gives CDR1 GTSNPN, CDR2 SVGIG (reference sequence). The V segment lost 7 bases and the J segment 3 bases; nucleotides outside the gene matches: 7. CDR3 length: 13 amino acids.